What follows are 9 T cell receptor beta chains derived from one specimen sequenced in a study of T cells in Graves' hyperthyroidism and ophthalmopathy. RNA transcripts yielded amplified TCR beta CDR3 regions. During a first-round RT-PCR of the TCR CDR3, the HTBI primer set was used. TCRdb redid the calling of the multiplex PCR reads with MiXCR, one entry per CDR3 protein. The sample carries around 560,000 distinct CDR3 sequences, around 15% recorded once. The specimen was blood. The origin of the receptors is a young woman with Graves' hyperthyroidism.

This clonotype came up many times. The chain links TRBV29-1 to TRBJ2-3, with D perhaps matching TRBD2 (5 bases). The germline V gene has CDR1 SQVTM and CDR2 ANQGSEA. The CDR3 is made up of 13 amino acids. V was cut by 3 bases and J by 4 bases, with 11 bases left in between. The CDR3 DNA is TGCAGCGTTGAGAGGGATACTTCAGATACGCAGTATTTT. Its protein product is CSVERDTSDTQYF.

The gene calls are TRBV7-9 and TRBJ1-1; D remains ambiguous. Trimming took off 2 bases at V and 1 base at J, with 8 bases between the two ends. The CDR3 is 14 amino acids. The V gene's germline CDR1 is SEHNR and CDR2 FQNEAQ (reference sequence). The CDR3 coding sequence is TGTGCCAGCAGCTTAAAACGGTGGAACACTGAAGCTTTCTTT. This gives the protein CASSLKRWNTEAFF.

The CDR3 nucleotides read TGTGCCAGCAGTTACGACGGGAGAGTTTATCAGCCCCAGCATTTT. Protein product: CASSYDGRVYQPQHF. V is TRBV6-2 or TRBV6-3 and J is TRBJ1-5; D unresolved. Germline CDR1 reads MNHEY; CDR2 reads SVGEGT. The CDR3 loop spans 15 amino acids. Trimming pared 2 bases from V and 5 bases from J, leaving 13 bases between.

The sample holds a few counts of this clonotype. This rearrangement joins TRBV25-1 to TRBJ2-3, with D maybe TRBD1 (5 bases). Germline-derived CDR1 and CDR2 are MGHDK and SYGVNS. Trimming pared 6 bases from V and 2 bases from J, leaving 12 bases between. CDR3 length equals 14 residues. CDR3 bases: TGTGCCAGCAGCGAAGGGGCATACACAGATACGCAGTATTTT. Its translation is CASSEGAYTDTQYF.

The V gene is TRBV6-5, the J gene TRBJ2-7; D gene uncertain. Trimming pared 0 bases from V and 0 bases from J, leaving 9 bases between. The CDR3 spans 15 residues. The germline CDR1 and CDR2 sequences are MNHEY and SVGAGI. The CDR3 loop reads CASSYSSRVSYEQYF. The CDR3 DNA reads as TGTGCCAGCAGTTACTCGAGTCGGGTCTCCTACGAGCAGTACTTC.

There are many counts of this clonotype. The rearrangement joins TRBV7-3 to TRBJ2-5; 7 bases match TRBD2. This CDR3 is 16 amino acids long. Losses at the gene ends were 0 bases for V and 1 base for J; bases not matched to a gene: 5. CDR1 is SGHTA and CDR2 is FQGTGA in the germline V gene. The CDR3 here is CASSLTRSGGQETQYF. CDR3 nucleotides: TGTGCCAGCAGCTTAACGCGTTCGGGAGGCCAAGAGACCCAGTACTTC. The full variable domain, completed using reference TRBV7-3 and TRBJ2-5, is GAGVSQTPSNKVTEKGKYVELRCDPISGHTALYWYRQSLGQGPEFLIYFQGTGAADDSGLPNDRFFAVRPEGSVSTLKIQRTERGDSAVYLCASSLTRSGGQETQYFGPGTRLLVL.

This chain connects TRBV20-1 to TRBJ1-5; D is unresolved. Germline V CDR1 and CDR2: DFQATT, SNEGSKA (reference sequence). The V end was cut by 6 bases, the J end by 0 bases, with 12 bases between. The length of the CDR3 is 14 residues. The DNA of the CDR3 is TGCAGTGCGCAAGAGTGGGGTAGCAATCAGCCCCAGCATTTT. The encoded protein is CSAQEWGSNQPQHF.

This clonotype was counted only a few times. V gene TRBV7-9 combines with J gene TRBJ2-7; a weak D match, TRBD1 (7 bases). Germline lookup yields CDR1 SEHNR and CDR2 FQNEAQ (reference sequence). Trimming pared 5 bases from V and 7 bases from J, leaving 15 bases between. This CDR3 has 13 amino acids. The CDR3 spells CASSHTGDSEQYF. CDR3 DNA: TGTGCCAGCAGCCATACAGGGGACTCGGAGCAGTACTTC.

This clonotype has ten or more counts. The CDR3 DNA reads TGTGCCACCAGTCCCAGCTCCTGGGACGGTAATGAGCAGTTCTTC. This sequence encodes CATSPSSWDGNEQFF. The V and J genes are TRBV24-1 and TRBJ2-1; the D gene could be TRBD1 or TRBD2 (5 bases each). This CDR3 has 15 amino acids. V was clipped by 6 bases and J by 7 bases, with 18 bases between them. The V gene's germline CDR1 is KGHDR and CDR2 SFDVKD.